The clone carrying this TCR beta chain was recorded a few times. Antigen: not known. The V gene lost 3 bases and the J gene lost 4 bases, with 9 bases spanning the gap. Germline V gene data show CDR1 as SNHLY and CDR2 as FYNNEI. This CDR3 contains 13 residues. The data stem from a study of cytomegalovirus exposure and HLA in healthy donors. Study-wide results and limits: An apparent linkage of common viral pathogens to several of the most significant clusters emerged in a later analysis. HLA restriction was apparent for most CMV-associated TCR beta chains in a later analysis.

Both 60 Vbeta primers and 13 Jbeta primers went into the PCR. Original analysis: Tens of millions of unique TCR beta chains, 9 million to 11 million shared, were counted in a later analysis. Using immunoSEQ multiplex PCR, the repertoire was profiled, and TCRdb retains in-frame clones only, with some absent. V and J calls and clone size come straight from that table; D and trimming were deduced from the DNA. The sample has some 180,000 clones, about four fifths seen once. The clonotype was recovered from a female donor in good health and CMV-seronegative. The material sequenced was PBMCs. The chain employs TRBV2 and TRBJ1-2; maybe TRBD1 (5 bases). CDR3 in amino acids: CASSETALYGYTF. The CDR3 coding sequence is TGTGCCAGCAGTGAGACAGCTCTCTATGGCTACACCTTC.